A single sample gave rise to the 18 T cell receptor beta chains below, sequenced in a study of blood T cell repertoires in COVID-19. The repertoire was sequenced with immunoSEQ multiplex PCR; TCRdb's copy has only in-frame clones and lacks some. Of about 120,000 clones in the sample, 85% were seen once. Sequencing used peripheral blood. All receptors come from an elderly man with acute or convalescent COVID-19.

This chain connects TRBV6-6 to TRBJ1-2; TRBD1 aligns across 7 bases. The V segment lost 5 bases and the J segment 4 bases; nucleotides outside the gene matches: 4. The CDR3 is 13 amino acids. From germline, CDR1 is MNHNY and CDR2 SVGAGI (reference sequence). CDR3 amino acids: CASSPGGGYGYTF. The CDR3 DNA reads TGTGCCAGCAGTCCAGGGGGTGGCTATGGCTACACCTTC.

The chain's CDR3 is CSVSRLAGGDNEQFF. CDR3 sequence (DNA): TGCAGCGTTTCCCGACTAGCGGGGGGAGACAATGAGCAGTTCTTC. V gene TRBV29-1 combines with J gene TRBJ2-1; TRBD2 agrees at 13 bases. The CDR3 runs to 15 residues. The V gene's germline CDR1 is SQVTM and CDR2 ANQGSEA. The junction had 6 bases not matched to a gene; V was cut back by 5 bases and J by 5 bases.

The chain combines TRBV19 with TRBJ1-2; 10 bases match TRBD1. Germline CDR1 LNHDA, CDR2 SQIVND (reference sequence). J gave up 8 bases and V 5 bases, and 11 bases lay outside the gene matches. The CDR3 runs 15 residues. In DNA, the CDR3 is TGTGCCAGTAGTCTTCCGGGACAGGGGACCGGGGGCTACACCTTC. It yields the protein CASSLPGQGTGGYTF.

This rearrangement joins TRBV5-6 to TRBJ2-7, with D possibly being TRBD1 (5 bases). CDR3 length: 15 amino acids. From germline, CDR1 is SGHDT and CDR2 YYEEEE. Trimming pared 2 bases from V and 4 bases from J, leaving 16 bases between. CDR3 amino acids: CASSLSAQGRYEQYF. Here the CDR3 DNA reads TGTGCCAGCAGCTTATCGGCTCAGGGTCGGTACGAGCAGTACTTC. Supplemented by reference TRBV5-6 and TRBJ2-7, the full variable domain reads DAGVTQSPTHLIKTRGQQVTLRCSPKSGHDTVSWYQQALGQGPQFIFQYYEEEERQRGNFPDRFSGHQFPNYSSELNVNALLLGDSALYLCASSLSAQGRYEQYFGPGTRLTVT.

The CDR3 region has the DNA TGTGCCAGCAGCCTCCGAGGATCAGATACGCAGTATTTT. As protein: CASSLRGSDTQYF. The rearrangement uses TRBV7-9 and TRBJ2-3; no firm D call. The CDR3 spans 13 residues. Trimming removed 5 bases at V and 4 bases at J, with 10 bases between. Germline values: CDR1 SEHNR, CDR2 FQNEAQ (reference sequence).

This clone was found once. The chain combines TRBV11-2 with TRBJ2-1, with D possibly matching TRBD2 (5 bases). CDR1 and CDR2 (germline): SGHAT, FQNNGV. The CDR3 loop spans 17 amino acids. Trimming removed 4 bases from V and 4 bases from J, with 20 bases in between. As DNA, the CDR3 is TGTGCCAGCAGCTCAAGCCCGGGATCCCTGACTTACAATGAGCAGTTCTTC. Translation gives CASSSSPGSLTYNEQFF. Based on the CDR3 plus reference TRBV11-2 and TRBJ2-1, the full variable domain is EAGVAQSPRYKIIEKRQSVAFWCNPISGHATLYWYQQILGQGPKLLIQFQNNGVVDDSQLPKDRFSAERLKGVDSTLKIQPAKLEDSAVYLCASSSSPGSLTYNEQFFGPGTRLTVL.

This clone was counted a few times. The chain employs TRBV24-1 and TRBJ2-7; D might be TRBD1 (6 bases). Trimming stripped 5 bases from V and 7 bases from J, with 14 bases between. There are 13 residues in the CDR3. Germline loops: CDR1 KGHDR, CDR2 SFDVKD. In nucleotides, the CDR3 is TGTGCCACCAGTGTCTACAGGGCGAAAGAGCAGTACTTC. Protein: CATSVYRAKEQYF.

The V gene is TRBV30, the J gene TRBJ2-1; no firm D call. The V end lost 4 bases, the J end lost 1 base, and 14 bases lay between the germline ends. The CDR3 totals 15 residues. Germline V gene lookup returns CDR1 GTSNPN and CDR2 SVGIG (reference sequence). This chain's CDR3 is CAWMEKRSSYNEQFF. CDR3 coding DNA: TGTGCCTGGATGGAAAAGCGTTCGTCCTACAATGAGCAGTTCTTC.

This chain links TRBV4-1 with TRBJ2-7; 11 positions agree with TRBD1. The germline V gene has CDR1 MGHRA and CDR2 YSYEKL. This CDR3 is built from 16 residues. J lost 7 bases, V lost 1 base, and 9 bases had no gene match. The CDR3, as DNA: TGCGCCAGCAGCCAAGTGGGACAGGGGGTCCCATGGGAGCAGTACTTC. This translates into CASSQVGQGVPWEQYF.

This clone was recorded at least ten times. The chain uses TRBV25-1 and TRBJ1-4, with TRBD1 identical over 8 bases. Germline V gene sequence: CDR1 MGHDK, CDR2 SYGVNS. This CDR3 contains 15 residues. V was pared by 4 bases and J by 7 bases, with 8 bases of the junction left unmatched. The CDR3, as DNA: TGTGCCAGCAGTGGCGACAGGGGTGGCGGTGAAAAACTGTTTTTT. The encoded protein is CASSGDRGGGEKLFF.

V is TRBV6-5 and J is TRBJ1-2; tentative D call: TRBD1 (6 bases). The CDR3 covers 12 residues. Per germline, CDR1 MNHEY and CDR2 SVGAGI. The ends were cut back, 10 bases at V and 3 bases at J, with 12 bases in the middle. The CDR3 sequence: CAIQGYDYGYTF. The CDR3 nucleotides are TGTGCCATCCAGGGGTATGACTATGGCTACACCTTC.

This rearrangement joins TRBV7-9 to TRBJ2-5, with D possibly matching TRBD1 (5 bases). The V gene's germline CDR1 is SEHNR and CDR2 FQNEAQ (reference sequence). V lost 0 bases to trimming and J lost 5 bases, with 10 bases between them. This CDR3 is 14 amino acids long. In nucleotides, the CDR3 is TGTGCCAGCAGCTTAGCGAAGGGGATGGAGACCCAGTACTTC. Its translation is CASSLAKGMETQYF. The full variable domain, rest sourced from reference TRBV7-9 and TRBJ2-5, is DTGVSQNPRHKITKRGQNVTFRCDPISEHNRLYWYRQTLGQGPEFLTYFQNEAQLEKSRLLSDRFSAERPKGSFSTLEIQRTEQGDSAMYLCASSLAKGMETQYFGPGTRLLVL.

As for this clone: Other DNA sequences from this sample encode an identical CDR3 as well. This chain joins TRBV5-1 and TRBJ1-2, with D possibly matching TRBD1 (6 bases). The CDR3 is 13 amino acids. In germline, CDR1 is SGHRS, CDR2 YFSETQ. Deletions cut 4 bases from V and 2 bases from J, with 9 bases between. CDR3 bases: TGCGCCAGCAGCCCGACAGGCAACTATGGCTACACCTTC. It translates to CASSPTGNYGYTF.

V usage is TRBV4-1 and J usage is TRBJ1-2; D is perhaps TRBD1 (6 bases). The length of the CDR3 is 17 residues. Germline V gene lookup returns CDR1 MGHRA and CDR2 YSYEKL. V dropped 1 base and J dropped 4 bases, with 19 bases sitting between them. In nucleotides, the CDR3 is TGCGCCAGCAGCCAAGGGAGTCAATATGGGGGCGGCTATGGCTACACCTTC. It is translated as CASSQGSQYGGGYGYTF.

The rearrangement uses TRBV18 and TRBJ1-4, with 7 bases matching TRBD1. The germline V gene encodes CDR1 KGHSH and CDR2 LQKENI. The V gene end was trimmed by 3 bases and the J gene end by 8 bases; junction bases not matched to a gene: 9. The CDR3 is 15 residues long. CDR3: CASSPSRTGWEKLFF. The CDR3 nucleotides are TGTGCCAGCTCACCTTCAAGGACAGGTTGGGAAAAACTGTTTTTT.

The chain is built from TRBV15 and TRBJ2-7; 10 nucleotides match TRBD2. Trimming cost V 9 bases and J 3 bases; bases outside gene matches: 8. The CDR3 runs 14 residues. Germline V gene sequence: CDR1 LNHNV, CDR2 YYDKDF (reference sequence). DNA for the CDR3: TGTGCCACTACTACTAGCGGGATCCTCTACGAGCAGTACTTC. Protein: CATTTSGILYEQYF.

The gene calls are TRBV20-1 and TRBJ2-3, with D unresolved. Germline lookup yields CDR1 DFQATT and CDR2 SNEGSKA (reference sequence). V was pared by 5 bases and J by 5 bases, with 8 bases between. The CDR3 extends over 11 amino acids. The CDR3: CSAPRVDTQYF. The DNA for the CDR3 is TGCAGTGCTCCCCGTGTAGATACGCAGTATTTT.

This rearrangement joins TRBV29-1 to TRBJ2-7, with 7 bases that match TRBD1. The CDR3 extends over 12 amino acids. CDR1 and CDR2 from the germline V gene are SQVTM and ANQGSEA. The V segment lost 6 bases and the J segment 9 bases; nucleotides outside the gene matches: 11. CDR3 protein: CSVKGDSPMQYF. As DNA, the CDR3 is TGCAGCGTCAAAGGGGACAGTCCGATGCAGTACTTC.